This T cell receptor (beta chain) originates from a study of regulatory T cells in long-lasting Graves disease. Libraries of TCR beta came from iRepertoire HTBI primers plus Arm-PCR of CDR3 regions. TCRdb reanalysed the multiplex PCR reads using MiXCR and keeps one entry per CDR3 protein. The profile covers roughly 510,000 distinct CDR3 sequences, with 15% to 20% appearing a single time and around 12% taken by the ten largest. Specified time point: newly diagnosed GD, antithyroid drugs for less than 3 months. RNA isolated from PBMCs was used to make the TCR library. Graves' disease diagnosis relied on American Thyroid Association guidelines. Germline V gene lookup returns CDR1 SGHRS and CDR2 YFSETQ. CDR3 length: 14 residues. The table lists this clonotype with many counts. One end of the junction does not line up with germline, which may come from a read error. The same sample was also studied in work on T cells in Graves' hyperthyroidism and ophthalmopathy.

This material consisted of peripheral blood mononuclear cells (PBMCs), taken at new diagnosis, from a patient treated with antithyroid drugs. This receptor was identified in a man between 18 and 35 years old with Graves disease. This sequence joins TRBV5-1 and TRBJ2-7, with 9 bases fitting TRBD1. The CDR3 reads CASSSPGQGYEQYF. CDR3 bases: TGTGCCAGCAGCTCCCCGGGACAGGGCTACGAGCAGTACTTC.